Listed here are 14 T cell receptor beta chains from one sample, sequenced in a study of T cells in Graves' hyperthyroidism and ophthalmopathy. Amplification of TCR beta CDR3 regions was performed using RNA transcripts as template. The study used the HTBI primer set for a first-round RT-PCR of the TCR CDR3. TCRdb processed the multiplex PCR reads anew with MiXCR; each CDR3 protein has one entry. The sample lists 400,000 to 450,000 distinct CDR3 sequences, about 15% occurring once. Sequences were obtained from blood. These receptors all stem from a man in his late teens or twenties with Graves' ophthalmopathy.

This clonotype was seen a few times. J is TRBJ1-6 and V is TRBV5-1; 10 bases line up with TRBD1. Germline CDR1 and CDR2: SGHRS and YFSETQ. The CDR3 contains 17 residues. Germline trimming cut 4 bases from V and 5 bases from J; bases unmatched to any gene: 9. CDR3 sequence reads: CASSAGTGELDNSPLHF. The CDR3 bases are TGCGCCAGCAGCGCCGGGACAGGGGAGTTAGATAATTCACCCCTCCACTTT.

Ten or more counts support this clonotype. CDR3 bases: TGTGCCAGCAGCGTGCGGTCTAGCGGGGCGCTATCCTACGAGCAGTACTTC. It is translated as CASSVRSSGALSYEQYF. The chain uses TRBV9 and TRBJ2-7; TRBD2 agrees at 9 bases. This CDR3 contains 17 residues. Germline CDR1 reads SGDLS; CDR2 reads YYNGEE. V dropped 2 bases and J dropped 1; count of bases not matched to a gene: 10. Full variable domain (remainder filled in from reference TRBV9 and TRBJ2-7): DSGVTQTPKHLITATGQRVTLRCSPRSGDLSVYWYQQSLDQGLQFLIQYYNGEERAKGNILERFSAQQFPDLHSELNLSSLELGDSALYFCASSVRSSGALSYEQYFGPGTRLTVT.

This rearrangement joins TRBV7-9 to TRBJ2-7, with TRBD1 as a possible D gene (6 bases). The V gene lost 8 bases and the J gene lost 2 bases, with 19 bases spanning the gap. Germline V CDR1 and CDR2: SEHNR, FQNEAQ (reference sequence). This CDR3 region has 15 residues. The CDR3 coding sequence is TGTGCCAGCCCCCCCGGTCCTGGGACAACCTACGAGCAGTACTTC. Its translation: CASPPGPGTTYEQYF.

This clonotype was observed many times. The chain combines TRBV13 with TRBJ2-7; no reliable D call. There are 14 residues in the CDR3. V lost 0 bases and J lost 0, with 6 bases in between. Germline CDR1 and CDR2: PRHDT and FYEKMQ (reference sequence). For the CDR3, the DNA is TGTGCCAGCAGCTTAGGGACTCACTCCTACGAGCAGTACTTC. Translating it yields CASSLGTHSYEQYF.

This clonotype came up many times. The rearrangement joins TRBV12-3 or TRBV12-4 to TRBJ1-5; TRBD1 matches at 7 bases. The J segment lost 7 bases and the V segment lost 5 bases, leaving 8 bases of the junction unmatched. The CDR3 totals 14 residues. The CDR3 reads CASSRQGIGQPQHF. CDR3 nucleotides: TGTGCCAGCAGTAGACAGGGTATTGGGCAGCCCCAGCATTTT.

The gene calls are TRBV9 and TRBJ2-3, with 10 bases lining up with TRBD2. The CDR3 sequence is 15 residues long. V was clipped by 2 bases and J by 4 bases; unmatched bases: 4. Germline CDR1 reads SGDLS; CDR2 reads YYNGEE. The CDR3 here is CASSVASGGADTQYF. CDR3 nucleotide sequence: TGTGCCAGCAGCGTCGCTAGCGGGGGTGCAGATACGCAGTATTTT.

This clonotype was counted ten times or more. The V call is TRBV27, the J call TRBJ2-3, with 8 nucleotides matching TRBD2. The CDR3 consists of 16 residues. J was trimmed by 8 bases and V by 3 bases; bases with no gene match: 13. The germline V gene encodes CDR1 MNHEY and CDR2 SMNVEV (reference sequence). CDR3 DNA: TGTGCCAGCAGTTTGACCGGGACTAGGCCCCCGGGTACGCAGTATTTT. This gives the protein CASSLTGTRPPGTQYF.

The chain links TRBV11-3 to TRBJ2-2; TRBD2 agrees at 7 bases. The germline CDR1 and CDR2 sequences are SGHNT and YENEEA. There are 15 residues in the CDR3. Trimming removed 1 base from V and 6 bases from J; junction bases left unmatched: 5. The CDR3 bases are TGTGCCAGCAGCTTAGGCGGGAGAGGTGCCGGGGAGCTGTTTTTT. It translates to CASSLGGRGAGELFF.

The rearrangement uses TRBV7-6 and TRBJ2-2, with D possibly being TRBD1 or TRBD2 (5 bases each). V was pared by 4 bases and J by 6 bases, with 12 bases between. The CDR3 extends over 14 amino acids. Germline CDR1 and CDR2: SGHVS and FNYEAQ. The CDR3 coding sequence is TGTGCCAGCAGCTCGGGACGGTGGGCCGGGGAGCTGTTTTTT. Residues: CASSSGRWAGELFF.

V is TRBV19 and J is TRBJ2-3, with TRBD2 matching over 9 bases. The germline gives CDR1 LNHDA, CDR2 SQIVND (reference sequence). The V gene end was trimmed by 7 bases and the J gene end by 0 bases; junction bases not matched to a gene: 2. The CDR3 has 14 amino acids. The CDR3 spells CASTGLASTDTQYF. DNA for the CDR3: TGTGCCAGTACGGGACTAGCTAGCACAGATACGCAGTATTTT.

This clonotype was counted ten times or more. The chain recombines TRBV7-2 with TRBJ2-3, with D maybe TRBD2 (6 bases). The CDR3 sequence is 12 residues long. Germline V gene lookup returns CDR1 SGHTA and CDR2 FQGNSA. Trimming pared 6 bases from V and 12 bases from J, leaving 16 bases between. The DNA for the CDR3 is TGTGCCAGCAGTCCCGTTGGGACTCTACAGTATTTT. It codes for CASSPVGTLQYF.

In this sample, this clonotype turned up many times. This chain uses TRBV18 with TRBJ2-7, with D maybe TRBD2 (5 bases). The CDR3 sequence is 13 residues long. CDR1 is KGHSH and CDR2 is LQKENI in the germline V gene. The V and J ends lost 4 bases and 6 bases respectively, with 13 bases between them. CDR3 nucleotide sequence: TGTGCCAGCTCACTTGCCCTGGGGAGCGAGCAGTACTTC. Amino acid sequence: CASSLALGSEQYF.

Only a few counts were recorded for this clonotype. The chain combines TRBV12-3 or TRBV12-4 with TRBJ2-7; D uncertain. The CDR3 consists of 12 residues. The germline V and J ends were trimmed by 2 bases and 5 bases, with 7 bases remaining between them. The CDR3 spells CASSLKVNEQYF. CDR3 in DNA: TGTGCCAGCAGTTTAAAGGTCAACGAGCAGTACTTC.

The chain employs TRBV4-2 and TRBJ1-6, with D perhaps TRBD1 (5 bases). The CDR3 is made up of 15 amino acids. CDR1 and CDR2 (germline): LGHNA, YNFKEQ. Between the trimmed V and J ends, which lost 1 base and 7 bases, there was a span of 11 bases. CDR3 bases: TGTGCCAGCAGCCAAGGGGAGGGGAGGAATTCACCCCTCCACTTT. It yields the protein CASSQGEGRNSPLHF.